This TCR beta chain was recorded in a study of T cell changes during pregnancy in multiple sclerosis. Assay: immunoSEQ multiplex PCR; the TCRdb copy retains only in-frame clones and omits some. Of 45,000 to 55,000 clones in the sample, 92% are singletons; the top ten hold around 0.56%. The source of this sequence is a female donor with multiple sclerosis, enrolled in a pregnancy study. The sequencing here drew on CD4+ T cells from peripheral blood mononuclear cells, taken after pregnancy.

The DNA of the CDR3 is TGTGCCAGCAGCTCCGGGACAGCTAACTATGGCTACACCTTC. Translated, it gives CASSSGTANYGYTF. J is TRBJ1-2 and V is TRBV5-4; 7 bases agree with TRBD1. The CDR3 totals 14 residues. Trimming removed 3 bases from V and 0 bases from J; junction bases left unmatched: 2. The V gene's germline CDR1 is SGHNT and CDR2 YYREEE (reference sequence).